The text below deals with one T cell receptor (beta chain). Its specificity is not known. This sample is drawn from a study of T cells in localized non-small cell lung cancer. Regarding the study as a whole: A denser population of T cells in blood accompanied longer overall survival. Tumor showed lower T cell clonality than uninvolved adjacent lung, where it was highest. A median of around 60 clones ranked among the top 100 in tumor appeared in adjacent lung.

CDR3 size: 10 residues. The trim removed 7 bases at V and 13 bases at J, leaving 7 bases unmatched. The germline V gene encodes CDR1 SQVTM and CDR2 ANQGSEA. Measured with immunoSEQ multiplex PCR; TCRdb has only the in-frame clones, and not every one. The sample has about 33,000 clones; around four fifths are singletons. This chain joins TRBV29-1 and TRBJ1-3; 7 positions agree with TRBD1. Here the sequenced sample was peripheral blood, taken before any cancer treatment. This receptor was identified in a male donor at least 60 years old with stage III squamous cell lung carcinoma. The CDR3 coding sequence is TGCAGCGCAGTCGGGACAGAGATATATTTT. Its translation: CSAVGTEIYF.